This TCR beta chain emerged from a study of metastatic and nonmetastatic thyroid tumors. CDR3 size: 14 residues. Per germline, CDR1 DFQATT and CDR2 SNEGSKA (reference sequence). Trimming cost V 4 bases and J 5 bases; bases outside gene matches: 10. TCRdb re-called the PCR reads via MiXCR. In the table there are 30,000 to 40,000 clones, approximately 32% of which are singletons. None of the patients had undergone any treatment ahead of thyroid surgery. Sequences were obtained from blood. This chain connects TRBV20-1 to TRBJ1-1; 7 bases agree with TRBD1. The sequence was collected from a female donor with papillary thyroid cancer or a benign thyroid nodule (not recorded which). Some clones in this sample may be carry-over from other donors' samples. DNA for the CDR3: TGCAGTGCTAAAAGGGACAGTTCCCTAACTGAAGCTTTCTTT. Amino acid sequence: CSAKRDSSLTEAFF.